One sample yielded the 30 T cell receptor beta chains listed below, sequenced in a study of metastatic and nonmetastatic thyroid tumors (dated by TCRdb to about 2020). Before undergoing thyroid surgery, none of the patients had been given any kind of treatment. The receptor library was made with PCR. The instrument given in TCRdb is Illumina HiSeq 4000. Using fastp at Q25 and MiXCR, TCRdb reprocessed the public reads and kept productive beta chains. Across this sample there are around 7,000 clones, with about 35% seen only once. The top ten clonotypes cover about 37% of the sample. Sequenced input: adjacent normal tissue. These receptor sequences come from a female donor with papillary thyroid cancer or a benign thyroid nodule (not recorded which). Some clones in this sample may be carry-over from other donors' samples.

V usage is TRBV20-1 and J usage is TRBJ2-7; 11 nucleotides match TRBD1. Germline V gene lookup returns CDR1 DFQATT and CDR2 SNEGSKA (reference sequence). V shed 3 bases, J shed 4 bases, and the junction held 8 bases outside the gene matches. There are 15 residues in the CDR3. CDR3 DNA: TGCAGTGCTAGGAGGGACAGGGGGAATTTATACGAGCAGTACTTC. This sequence encodes CSARRDRGNLYEQYF.

This clone is labeled medium-sized (0.01 to 0.1%). The chain carries TRBV18 and TRBJ1-2, with 12 bases identical to TRBD1. From germline, CDR1 is KGHSH and CDR2 LQKENI. CDR3 length: 15 residues. V lost 2 bases and J lost 8; bases outside the gene matches: 6. CDR3 sequence reads: CASSPEGQGAWGYTF. In DNA form, the CDR3 reads TGTGCCAGCTCACCAGAGGGACAGGGGGCCTGGGGCTACACCTTC.

This clone was detected once. Other DNA sequences from this sample encode an identical CDR3 as well. This chain joins TRBV7-3 and TRBJ2-1; 11 positions agree with TRBD2. V shed 1 base and J 6 bases; nucleotides not matched to a gene: 14. This CDR3 has 19 residues. CDR1 and CDR2 from the germline V gene are SGHTA and FQGTGA. The CDR3 DNA is TGTGCCAGCAGCTTAATGGGGACTAGCGGAGGGCGGGTCTTCAATGAGCAGTTCTTC. Its protein is CASSLMGTSGGRVFNEQFF.

The chain is built from TRBV7-2 and TRBJ1-1, with D unclear. The CDR3 spans 15 residues. CDR1 and CDR2 (germline): SGHTA, FQGNSA. Between the trimmed V and J ends, which lost 2 bases and 7 bases, there was a span of 17 bases. The CDR3 region is CASSLKFGERGEAFF. The CDR3 DNA reads as TGTGCCAGCAGCTTAAAGTTTGGGGAGAGAGGTGAAGCTTTCTTT.

The rearrangement uses TRBV19 and TRBJ2-3; either TRBD1 or TRBD2 may supply D (7 bases each). Germline lookup yields CDR1 LNHDA and CDR2 SQIVND (reference sequence). This CDR3 comprises 14 residues. V was pared by 5 bases and J by 6 bases, with 15 bases between. The CDR3 DNA follows: TGTGCCAGTAGTCCCCAGGGGGGGAGGGATACGCAGTATTTT. Translation gives CASSPQGGRDTQYF.

This chain uses TRBV20-1 with TRBJ2-1; D gene ambiguous. Trimming pared 6 bases from V and 8 bases from J, leaving 11 bases between. There are 11 residues in the CDR3. Germline V lookup: CDR1 DFQATT, CDR2 SNEGSKA (reference sequence). The CDR3 loop is CSAPRPYEQFF. The CDR3 nucleotides are TGCAGTGCCCCTCGTCCGTATGAGCAGTTCTTC.

This clone was counted only a few times. This chain joins TRBV13 and TRBJ1-2; D perhaps matches TRBD1 (6 bases). V lost 5 bases to trimming and J lost 2 bases, with 15 bases between them. Germline loops: CDR1 PRHDT, CDR2 FYEKMQ (reference sequence). This CDR3 spans 15 amino acids. Written as DNA, the CDR3 is TGTGCCAGCAGCCTGCAGAGGGGGTCGAACTATGGCTACACCTTC. Protein sequence: CASSLQRGSNYGYTF.

This clone was counted between two and nine times. The chain carries TRBV6-6 and TRBJ2-7, with a possible D match to TRBD2 (6 bases). This CDR3 spans 14 amino acids. Trimming removed 1 base at V and 3 bases at J, with 10 bases between. Looked up from germline, CDR1 is MNHNY and CDR2 is SVGAGI (reference sequence). CDR3 sequence (DNA): TGTGCCAGCAGTTACTGGCGGGGAGTCTACGAGCAGTACTTC. Encoded protein: CASSYWRGVYEQYF.

CDR3: CASSLPARPPSGNTIYF. CDR3 sequence (DNA): TGTGCCAGCAGCTTGCCCGCCAGGCCTCCCTCTGGAAACACCATATATTTT. The rearrangement uses TRBV7-8 and TRBJ1-3; D gene unclear. The CDR3 consists of 17 residues. In germline, CDR1 is SGHVS, CDR2 FQNEAQ. The V and J ends lost 3 bases and 0 bases respectively, with 15 bases between them.

Worth noting for this clone: Germline and junction disagree at one end, which may indicate a read error. The rearrangement uses TRBV12-3 or TRBV12-4 and TRBJ2-7, with TRBD1 as a possible D gene (7 bases). This CDR3 comprises 20 residues. The CDR3 reads CAISLLLGTAGGKCLDEQYF. The CDR3 region has the DNA TGTGCCATCAGTTTACTGCTCGGGACAGCGGGCGGTAAATGCTTGGACGAGCAGTACTTC.

The chain combines TRBV7-8 with TRBJ1-2; 9 positions match TRBD1. The CDR3 extends over 15 amino acids. V was clipped by 5 bases and J by 1 base; unmatched bases: 5. Germline loops: CDR1 SGHVS, CDR2 FQNEAQ. The CDR3 spells CASSPRTGVNYGYTF. Written as DNA, the CDR3 is TGTGCCAGCAGCCCCCGGACAGGGGTTAACTATGGCTACACCTTC.

This clone was seen repeatedly, ten times or more. Since a much larger clone is just one base distant, this may be a read error. The CDR3 protein is CASGPWQGLAATGELFF. For the CDR3, the DNA is TGTGCCAGCGGCCCCTGGCAGGGACTAGCGGCCACCGGGGAGCTGTTTTTT. The chain has TRBV9 and TRBJ2-2, with 11 bases matching TRBD2. The CDR3 is made up of 17 amino acids. Germline CDR1 and CDR2: SGDLS and YYNGEE. With 7 bases clipped from V and 4 bases from J, the junction kept 12 bases outside the gene matches.

This clone occurred a few times. Germline is not matched at one junction end, which may reflect a read error. The chain is built from TRBV7-2 and TRBJ2-6; the D gene is possibly TRBD2 (5 bases). CDR3 size: 17 residues. CDR1 SGHTA and CDR2 FQGNSA come from the germline V gene. The DNA of the CDR3 is TGTGCCAGCAGCCTAGCCGTTACTCCCTCTGGGTCCAACGTCCTGACTTTC. As protein: CASSLAVTPSGSNVLTF.

On this clone: One end of the junction is discordant with germline, which a read error may explain. The rearrangement links TRBV6-1 to TRBJ1-1, with 7 positions matching TRBD1. CDR3 length equals 15 residues. Germline V gene data show CDR1 as MNHNS and CDR2 as SASEGT. CDR3 in amino acids: CPSRGGTVLNTEAFF. CDR3 sequence (DNA): TGTCCCAGCAGGGGGGGGACGGTTTTGAACACTGAAGCTTTCTTT.

The genes are TRBV7-8 and TRBJ2-7; either TRBD1 or TRBD2 may fit D (6 bases each). CDR3 length: 15 amino acids. From germline, CDR1 is SGHVS and CDR2 FQNEAQ. Trimming pared 3 bases from V and 3 bases from J, leaving 15 bases between. CDR3 DNA sequence: TGTGCCAGCAGCTTGGGGGGCAACCTACACTACGAGCAGTACTTC. Amino acids: CASSLGGNLHYEQYF.

This clone ranks as medium-sized. This chain connects TRBV27 to TRBJ1-5; TRBD1 matches at 7 bases. Unmatched junction bases numbered 4, after V lost 0 bases and J lost 11 bases. The length of the CDR3 is 13 residues. CDR1 and CDR2 (germline): MNHEY, SMNVEV (reference sequence). CDR3 in DNA: TGTGCCAGCAGTTTATCCCGGGACAGTTCCCAGCATTTT. The encoded protein is CASSLSRDSSQHF.

On this clone itself: A read error may produce the germline difference seen at one junction end. The V call is TRBV7-2, the J call TRBJ1-5; no firm D call. This CDR3 is 15 amino acids long. Germline V gene data show CDR1 as SGHTA and CDR2 as FQGNSA. CDR3 nucleotide sequence: TGTGCCGGCAGCCCCACCCGGGTTAACAATAAGCCCCAGCATTTT. Protein: CAGSPTRVNNKPQHF. The whole variable domain, remainder taken from reference TRBV7-2 and TRBJ1-5, is GAGVSQSPSNKVTEKGKDVELRCDPISGHTALYWYRQSLGQGLEFLIYFQGNSAPDKSGLPSDRFSAERTGGSVSTLTIQRTQQEDSAVYLCAGSPTRVNNKPQHFGDGTRLSIL.

This rearrangement joins TRBV2 to TRBJ2-7; 9 bases line up with TRBD2. In germline, CDR1 is SNHLY, CDR2 FYNNEI. This CDR3 contains 15 residues. With 7 bases clipped from V and 4 bases from J, the junction kept 11 bases outside the gene matches. CDR3 sequence (DNA): TGTGCCAGCATGAGGGTAGCGGGAGTATCTTACGAGCAGTACTTC. Its translation: CASMRVAGVSYEQYF. Complete variable domain (other parts from reference TRBV2 and TRBJ2-7): EPEVTQTPSHQVTQMGQEVILRCVPISNHLYFYWYRQILGQKVEFLVSFYNNEISEKSEIFDDQFSVERPDGSNFTLKIRSTKLEDSAMYFCASMRVAGVSYEQYFGPGTRLTVT.

This clone was seen a handful of times. The J gene is TRBJ1-5, the V gene TRBV6-1, with no clear D. The germline V and J ends were trimmed by 5 bases and 6 bases, with 11 bases remaining between them. This CDR3 has 13 amino acids. Germline V lookup: CDR1 MNHNS, CDR2 SASEGT. The CDR3 loop is CASSSGEGQPQHF. DNA of the CDR3: TGTGCCAGCAGTTCCGGTGAGGGTCAGCCCCAGCATTTT.

The chain recombines TRBV30 with TRBJ2-7; 15 nucleotides agree with TRBD2. V lost 2 bases to trimming and J lost 4 bases; unmatched junction nucleotides: 3. This CDR3 comprises 15 residues. CDR1 is GTSNPN and CDR2 is SVGIG in the germline V gene (reference sequence). This CDR3 is CAWSPGLAGGYEQYF. The CDR3 DNA reads as TGTGCCTGGAGTCCCGGACTAGCGGGAGGGTACGAGCAGTACTTC.

The chain employs TRBV12-3 or TRBV12-4 and TRBJ1-5; D uncertain. This CDR3 comprises 14 residues. V was trimmed by 1 base and J by 0 bases, leaving 4 bases between them. The CDR3 region is CASSLGASNQPQHF. The CDR3 region has the DNA TGTGCCAGCAGTTTAGGGGCTAGCAATCAGCCCCAGCATTTT.

This clone has only a few counts. This chain connects TRBV2 to TRBJ2-7; possible D gene TRBD1, 5 bases. Germline assignment: CDR1 SNHLY and CDR2 FYNNEI. The CDR3 loop spans 11 amino acids. V gave up 8 bases and J gave up 5 bases, with 10 bases separating them. The CDR3: CASHWGHEQYF. The CDR3 DNA follows: TGTGCCAGCCATTGGGGCCACGAGCAGTACTTC. The full variable domain, completed using reference TRBV2 and TRBJ2-7, is EPEVTQTPSHQVTQMGQEVILRCVPISNHLYFYWYRQILGQKVEFLVSFYNNEISEKSEIFDDQFSVERPDGSNFTLKIRSTKLEDSAMYFCASHWGHEQYFGPGTRLTVT.

As DNA, the CDR3 is TGCGCCAGCAGCCCCACCCCGGACGGGAGCTATGGCTACACCTTC. This codes for CASSPTPDGSYGYTF. The chain combines TRBV5-1 with TRBJ1-2; D unresolved. Germline V CDR1 and CDR2: SGHRS, YFSETQ. V was cut by 4 bases and J by 4 bases, with 17 bases left in between. The CDR3 is made up of 15 amino acids. The variable domain in full, completed from reference TRBV5-1 and TRBJ1-2, reads KAGVTQTPRYLIKTRGQQVTLSCSPISGHRSVSWYQQTPGQGLQFLFEYFSETQRNKGNFPGRFSGRQFSNSRSEMNVSTLELGDSALYLCASSPTPDGSYGYTFGSGTRLTVV.

The chain employs TRBV20-1 and TRBJ2-2; D is unresolved. Germline CDR1 DFQATT, CDR2 SNEGSKA (reference sequence). CDR3 length equals 19 residues. V dropped 0 bases and J dropped 0 bases, with 20 bases sitting between them. The CDR3 sequence is CSARDPHQPGLANTGELFF. CDR3 sequence (DNA): TGCAGTGCTAGAGACCCCCATCAGCCCGGCCTCGCGAACACCGGGGAGCTGTTTTTT.

J is TRBJ2-7 and V is TRBV12-3 or TRBV12-4; TRBD2 matches 12 bases. Trimming cost V 5 bases and J 2 bases; bases outside gene matches: 4. The CDR3 has 15 amino acids. In DNA form, the CDR3 reads TGTGCCAGCAGTCTCCGGACTAGCGGGACCTACGAGCAGTACTTC. The encoded protein is CASSLRTSGTYEQYF.

This rearrangement joins TRBV6-4 to TRBJ2-2; D not resolved. V lost 0 bases, J lost 0 bases, and 17 bases lay in between. The CDR3 runs to 19 residues. Germline V gives CDR1 MRHNA, CDR2 SNTAGT. The DNA for the CDR3 is TGTGCCAGCAGTGACTCTGTGTTTGTTACAGAGGCGAACACCGGGGAGCTGTTTTTT. Translated: CASSDSVFVTEANTGELFF.

This clone is large in the sample. This sequence joins TRBV6-1 and TRBJ1-4; D is unclear. Between the trimmed V and J ends, which lost 6 bases and 5 bases, there was a span of 7 bases. Germline lookup yields CDR1 MNHNS and CDR2 SASEGT. The CDR3 totals 12 residues. DNA for the CDR3: TGTGCCAGCAGCCCCACGAATGAAAAACTGTTTTTT. Its protein product is CASSPTNEKLFF.

This clone was observed a handful of times. The gene calls are TRBV5-8 and TRBJ1-5, with D perhaps matching TRBD1 (5 bases). Trimming took off 7 bases at V and 15 bases at J, with 20 bases between the two ends. CDR1 and CDR2 (germline): SGHTS, YDEGEE. The CDR3 has 12 amino acids. The DNA of the CDR3 is TGTGCCAGCCCATCATTTTGGGGGAGACTGCATTTT. It is translated as CASPSFWGRLHF.

By proportion, this clone is medium-sized. The V and J genes are TRBV5-1 and TRBJ2-7; D assignment may be TRBD1 or TRBD2 (5 bases each). This CDR3 spans 15 amino acids. CDR1 is SGHRS and CDR2 is YFSETQ in the germline V gene. Between the trimmed V and J ends, which lost 0 bases and 0 bases, there was a span of 10 bases. CDR3 bases: TGCGCCAGCAGCTTGGGGGACGTCAGCTCCTACGAGCAGTACTTC. Translation: CASSLGDVSSYEQYF. Full variable domain (outside the CDR3, taken from reference TRBV5-1 and TRBJ2-7): KAGVTQTPRYLIKTRGQQVTLSCSPISGHRSVSWYQQTPGQGLQFLFEYFSETQRNKGNFPGRFSGRQFSNSRSEMNVSTLELGDSALYLCASSLGDVSSYEQYFGPGTRLTVT.

The CDR3 sequence: CSALPLSTDTQYF. The CDR3 DNA reads as TGCAGTGCCTTACCCTTGAGTACAGATACGCAGTATTTT. The chain recombines TRBV20-1 with TRBJ2-3; D is ambiguous. The ends were cut back, 6 bases at V and 3 bases at J, with 13 bases in the middle. The CDR3 runs to 13 residues. Germline CDR1 reads DFQATT; CDR2 reads SNEGSKA (reference sequence).